The clone carrying this T cell receptor (beta chain) has a handful of counts. No antigen is known for it. The data are from a study of beta chain features in type 1 diabetes. Whole-study results and caveats: Naive, central memory and Treg TCRB repertoires seemed to resemble each other more closely in patients than they did in healthy donors. There was a moderate but significant shortening of TCRB CDR3s in all four CD4+ subsets of Type 1 diabetes patients. In patients and controls equally, PCR might favor templates that are shorter.

Germline values: CDR1 SGDLS, CDR2 YYNGEE. The CDR3 is made up of 14 amino acids. V lost 4 bases, J lost 2 bases, and 9 bases lay in between. Using CD45RO/CCR7/CD25/CD127/CD95/CD27, CD4+ naive, central memory, regulatory and stem cell-like memory cells were sorted. The investigators reverse transcribed all of the isolated RNA, so they sequenced expressed TCRB transcripts. Produced via immunoSEQ multiplex PCR; TCRdb's table is partial and in-frame only. The table has 300,000 to 450,000 clones, around an eighth seen once; the top ten hold 0.017%. This TCR came from a man between 18 and 29 years old in good health. The V and J genes are TRBV9 and TRBJ1-4; D perhaps matches TRBD1 (5 bases). Sequencing was done on a sample of naive CD4+ T cells from blood. Here the CDR3 DNA reads TGTGCCAGCAGCCCCCGGGGGACTAATGAAAAACTGTTTTTT. Translation: CASSPRGTNEKLFF.